This T cell receptor beta chain was identified during a study of shared clonotypes between healthy human individuals. Study-wide findings and caveats: Naive subsets, compared against memory subsets, generally had larger estimated richness values.

Repertoires were generated with immunoSEQ multiplex PCR, while TCRdb's copy carries only in-frame clones and drops some. The table shows millions of clones, with more than 85% occurring only once. This clone came up once. Its target is not known. Trimming took 8 bases from V and 4 from J, leaving 13 bases between them. The germline V gene has CDR1 SGHRS and CDR2 YFSETQ. This CDR3 contains 13 residues. The chain is built from TRBV5-1 and TRBJ1-3; TRBD1 might be the D (5 bases). The sequenced material came from naive CD4+ T cells from PBMCs. Noted subset: CD45RA+ positively selected. This TCR derives from a man aged 18 to 29 in good health. Some clones in this sample may be carry-over from other donors' samples. CDR3 region: CASTTENGNTIYF. The CDR3, as DNA: TGCGCCAGTACGACAGAGAACGGAAACACCATATATTTT.